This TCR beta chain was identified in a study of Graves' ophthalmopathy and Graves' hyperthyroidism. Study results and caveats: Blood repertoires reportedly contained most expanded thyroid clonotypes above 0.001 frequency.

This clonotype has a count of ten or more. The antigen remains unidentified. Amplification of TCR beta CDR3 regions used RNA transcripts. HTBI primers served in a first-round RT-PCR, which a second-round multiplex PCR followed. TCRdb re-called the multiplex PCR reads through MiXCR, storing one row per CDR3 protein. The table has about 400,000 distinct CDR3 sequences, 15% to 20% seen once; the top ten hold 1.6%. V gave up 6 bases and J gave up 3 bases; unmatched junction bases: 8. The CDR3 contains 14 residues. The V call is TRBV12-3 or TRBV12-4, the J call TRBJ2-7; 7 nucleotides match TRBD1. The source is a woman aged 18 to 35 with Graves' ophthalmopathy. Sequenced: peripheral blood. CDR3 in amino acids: CASRSGTDLYEQYF. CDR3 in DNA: TGTGCCAGCAGATCCGGGACAGACCTCTACGAGCAGTACTTC.